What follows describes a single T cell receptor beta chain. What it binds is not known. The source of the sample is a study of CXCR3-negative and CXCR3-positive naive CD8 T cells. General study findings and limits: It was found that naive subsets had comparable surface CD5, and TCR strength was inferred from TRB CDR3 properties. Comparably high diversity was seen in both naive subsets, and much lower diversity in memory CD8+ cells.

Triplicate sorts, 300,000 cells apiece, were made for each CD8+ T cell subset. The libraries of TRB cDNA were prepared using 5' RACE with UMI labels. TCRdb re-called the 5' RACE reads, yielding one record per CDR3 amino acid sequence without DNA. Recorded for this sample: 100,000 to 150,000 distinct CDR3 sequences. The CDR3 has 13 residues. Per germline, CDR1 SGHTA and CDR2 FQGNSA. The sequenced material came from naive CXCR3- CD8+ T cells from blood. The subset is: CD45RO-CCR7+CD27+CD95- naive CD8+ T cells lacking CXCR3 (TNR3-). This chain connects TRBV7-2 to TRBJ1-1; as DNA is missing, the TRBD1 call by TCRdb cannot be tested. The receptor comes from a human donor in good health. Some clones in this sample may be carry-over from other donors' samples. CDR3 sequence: CASRDRGGTEAFF. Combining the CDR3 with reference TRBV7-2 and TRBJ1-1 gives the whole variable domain GAGVSQSPSNKVTEKGKDVELRCDPISGHTALYWYRQSLGQGLEFLIYFQGNSAPDKSGLPSDRFSAERTGGSVSTLTIQRTQQEDSAVYLCASRDRGGTEAFFGQGTRLTVV.